This TCR beta chain was sequenced during a study of shared clonotypes between healthy human individuals. CDR1 and CDR2 (germline): MGHRA, YSYEKL. Trimming cost V 6 bases and J 1 base, with 12 bases left between them. The CDR3 sequence is 14 residues long. Sequenced by immunoSEQ multiplex PCR; TCRdb stores in-frame clones only, minus some. The data contain a few million clones, less than 95% of them seen just once; the ten biggest clones take up 0.37%. Input material: naive CD4+ T cells from PBMCs. Subset meaning: CD45RA+ positively selected. This receptor was taken from a man between 18 and 29 years old in good health. Some clones in this sample may be carry-over from other donors' samples. The chain recombines TRBV4-1 with TRBJ1-1; no firm D call. The CDR3 DNA reads as TGCGCCAGCAGGACCACTATACAGAACACTGAAGCTTTCTTT. This translates into CASRTTIQNTEAFF.